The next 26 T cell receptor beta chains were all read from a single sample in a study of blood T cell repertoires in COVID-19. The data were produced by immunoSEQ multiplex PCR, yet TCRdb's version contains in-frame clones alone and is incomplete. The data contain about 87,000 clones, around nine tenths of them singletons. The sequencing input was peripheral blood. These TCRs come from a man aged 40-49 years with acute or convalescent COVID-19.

The CDR3 is CAWSGVVRETQYF. CDR3 coding DNA: TGTGCCTGGAGCGGGGTCGTGAGAGAGACCCAGTACTTC. J is TRBJ2-5 and V is TRBV30; D possibly corresponds to TRBD2 (5 bases). This CDR3 spans 13 amino acids. CDR1 is GTSNPN and CDR2 is SVGIG in the germline V gene (reference sequence). V was pared by 3 bases and J by 4 bases, with 12 bases between.

CDR3 sequence reads: CASSNRGLSVQQYF. For the CDR3, the DNA is TGTGCCAGCAGCAACAGGGGGCTATCTGTTCAGCAGTACTTC. The chain joins TRBV21-1 to TRBJ2-7; the table names TRBD1, a call not compared with the DNA. TRBV21-1 is shown as a pseudogene. CDR3 size: 14 residues.

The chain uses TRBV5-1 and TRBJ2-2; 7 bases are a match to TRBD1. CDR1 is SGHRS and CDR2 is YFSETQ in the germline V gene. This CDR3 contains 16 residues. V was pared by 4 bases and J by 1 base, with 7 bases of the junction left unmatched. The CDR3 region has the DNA TGCGCCAGCAGCCCCACGGGACAGCGGAACACCGGGGAGCTGTTTTTT. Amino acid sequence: CASSPTGQRNTGELFF. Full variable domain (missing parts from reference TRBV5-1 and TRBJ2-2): KAGVTQTPRYLIKTRGQQVTLSCSPISGHRSVSWYQQTPGQGLQFLFEYFSETQRNKGNFPGRFSGRQFSNSRSEMNVSTLELGDSALYLCASSPTGQRNTGELFFGEGSRLTVL.

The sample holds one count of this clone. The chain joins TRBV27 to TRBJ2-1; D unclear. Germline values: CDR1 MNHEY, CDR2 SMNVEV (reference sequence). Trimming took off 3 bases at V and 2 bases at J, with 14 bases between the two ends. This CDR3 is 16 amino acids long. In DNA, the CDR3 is TGTGCCAGCAGTTTTCAGCTGACACGGACCTACAATGAGCAGTTCTTC. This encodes CASSFQLTRTYNEQFF.

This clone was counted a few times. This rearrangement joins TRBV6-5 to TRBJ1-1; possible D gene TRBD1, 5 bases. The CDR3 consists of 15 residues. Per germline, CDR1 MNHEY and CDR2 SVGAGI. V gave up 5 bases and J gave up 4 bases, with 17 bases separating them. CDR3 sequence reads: CASSTPHQGGTEAFF. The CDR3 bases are TGTGCCAGCAGTACCCCTCACCAGGGAGGCACTGAAGCTTTCTTT.

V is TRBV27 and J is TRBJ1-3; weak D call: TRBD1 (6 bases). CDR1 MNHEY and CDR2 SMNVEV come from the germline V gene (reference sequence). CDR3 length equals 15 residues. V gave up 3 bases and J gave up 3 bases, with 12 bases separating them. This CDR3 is CASSLGGAFGNTIYF. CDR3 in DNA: TGTGCCAGCAGTTTGGGGGGGGCTTTTGGAAACACCATATATTTT.

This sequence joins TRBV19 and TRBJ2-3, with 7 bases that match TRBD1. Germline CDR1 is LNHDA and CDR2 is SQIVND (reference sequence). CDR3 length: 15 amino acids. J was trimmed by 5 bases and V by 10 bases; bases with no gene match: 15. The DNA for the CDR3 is TGTGCCACCACGATAGCAGGGGGTCTACGAGATACGCAGTATTTT. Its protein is CATTIAGGLRDTQYF. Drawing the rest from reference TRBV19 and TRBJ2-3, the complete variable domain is DGGITQSPKYLFRKEGQNVTLSCEQNLNHDAMYWYRQDPGQGLRLIYYSQIVNDFQKGDIAEGYSVSREKKESFPLTVTSAQKNPTAFYLCATTIAGGLRDTQYFGPGTRLTVL.

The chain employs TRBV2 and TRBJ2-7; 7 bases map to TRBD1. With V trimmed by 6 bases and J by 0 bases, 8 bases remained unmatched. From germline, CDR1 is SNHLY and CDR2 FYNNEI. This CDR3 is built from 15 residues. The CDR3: CASRVRDSYSYEQYF. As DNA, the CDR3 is TGTGCCAGCAGAGTGAGGGACAGCTACTCCTACGAGCAGTACTTC. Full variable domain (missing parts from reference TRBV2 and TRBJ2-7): EPEVTQTPSHQVTQMGQEVILRCVPISNHLYFYWYRQILGQKVEFLVSFYNNEISEKSEIFDDQFSVERPDGSNFTLKIRSTKLEDSAMYFCASRVRDSYSYEQYFGPGTRLTVT.

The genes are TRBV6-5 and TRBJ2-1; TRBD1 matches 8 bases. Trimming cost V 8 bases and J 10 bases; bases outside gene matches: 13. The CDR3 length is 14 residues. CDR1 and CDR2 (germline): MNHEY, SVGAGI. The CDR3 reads CASEQGQASGEQFF. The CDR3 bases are TGTGCCAGCGAGCAGGGACAGGCCTCCGGGGAGCAGTTCTTC.

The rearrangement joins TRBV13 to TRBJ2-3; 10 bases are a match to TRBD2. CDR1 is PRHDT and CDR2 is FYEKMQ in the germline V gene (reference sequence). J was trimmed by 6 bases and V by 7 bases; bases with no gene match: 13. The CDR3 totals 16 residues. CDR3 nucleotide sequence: TGTGCCAGCACCGTCCGAGGGCTAGCGGGAGCCGATACGCAGTATTTT. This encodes CASTVRGLAGADTQYF.

CDR3 nucleotides: TGTGCCACCAGCAAAGCCGGCGGGGGCCCGAACACTGAAGCTTTCTTT. Encoded protein: CATSKAGGGPNTEAFF. The genes are TRBV15 and TRBJ1-1; tentatively, D is TRBD1 (6 bases). This CDR3 has 16 residues. V gave up 4 bases and J gave up 1 base, with 16 bases separating them. Per germline, CDR1 LNHNV and CDR2 YYDKDF (reference sequence).

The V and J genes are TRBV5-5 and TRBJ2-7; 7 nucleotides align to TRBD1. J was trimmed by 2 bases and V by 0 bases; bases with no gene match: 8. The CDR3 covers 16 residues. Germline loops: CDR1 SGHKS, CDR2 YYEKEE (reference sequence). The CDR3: CASSLALDRSAYEQYF. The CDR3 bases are TGTGCCAGCAGCTTGGCTCTGGACAGGAGCGCCTACGAGCAGTACTTC.

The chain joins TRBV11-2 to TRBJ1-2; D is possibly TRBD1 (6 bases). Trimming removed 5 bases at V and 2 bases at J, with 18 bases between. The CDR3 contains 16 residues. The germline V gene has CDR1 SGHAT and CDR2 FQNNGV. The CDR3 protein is CASSPGGARVNYGYTF. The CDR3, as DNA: TGTGCCAGCAGCCCCGGGGGGGCCAGGGTCAACTATGGCTACACCTTC.

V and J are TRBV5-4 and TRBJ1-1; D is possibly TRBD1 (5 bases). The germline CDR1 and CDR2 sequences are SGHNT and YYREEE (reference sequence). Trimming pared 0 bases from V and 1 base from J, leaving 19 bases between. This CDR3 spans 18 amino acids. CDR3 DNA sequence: TGTGCCAGCAGCTTGGGGGGGGTCGTCAAGGGAAGGAACACTGAAGCTTTCTTT. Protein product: CASSLGGVVKGRNTEAFF.

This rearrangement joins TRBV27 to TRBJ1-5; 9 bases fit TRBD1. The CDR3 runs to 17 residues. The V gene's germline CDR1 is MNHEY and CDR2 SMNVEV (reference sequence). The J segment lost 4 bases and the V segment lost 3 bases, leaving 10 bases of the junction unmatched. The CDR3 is CASSFYPGTGSNQPQHF. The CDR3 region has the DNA TGTGCCAGCAGTTTTTATCCTGGGACAGGGAGTAATCAGCCCCAGCATTTT.

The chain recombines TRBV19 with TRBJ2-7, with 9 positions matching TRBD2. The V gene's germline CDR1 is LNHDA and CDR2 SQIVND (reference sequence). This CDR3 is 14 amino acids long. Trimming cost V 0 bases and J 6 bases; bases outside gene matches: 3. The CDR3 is CASSIDGLAPEQYF. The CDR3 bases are TGTGCCAGTAGTATAGACGGACTAGCGCCCGAGCAGTACTTC. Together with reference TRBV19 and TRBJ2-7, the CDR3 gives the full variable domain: DGGITQSPKYLFRKEGQNVTLSCEQNLNHDAMYWYRQDPGQGLRLIYYSQIVNDFQKGDIAEGYSVSREKKESFPLTVTSAQKNPTAFYLCASSIDGLAPEQYFGPGTRLTVT.

CDR3 sequence reads: CATSDWEDGEGYRCEKLFF. The CDR3 DNA reads as TGTGCCACCAGTGATTGGGAGGACGGCGAGGGGTATCGTTGTGAAAAACTGTTTTTT. The gene calls are TRBV24-1 and TRBJ1-4, with D perhaps matching TRBD1 (5 bases). There are 19 residues in the CDR3. Trimming stripped 2 bases from V and 7 bases from J, with 25 bases between. Germline assignment: CDR1 KGHDR and CDR2 SFDVKD.

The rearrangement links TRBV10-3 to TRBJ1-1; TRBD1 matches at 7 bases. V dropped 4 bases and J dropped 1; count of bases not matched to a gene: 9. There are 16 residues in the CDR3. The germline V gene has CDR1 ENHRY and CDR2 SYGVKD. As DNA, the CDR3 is TGTGCCATCAGTGGGACAGGACCAACTGGGAACACTGAAGCTTTCTTT. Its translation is CAISGTGPTGNTEAFF.

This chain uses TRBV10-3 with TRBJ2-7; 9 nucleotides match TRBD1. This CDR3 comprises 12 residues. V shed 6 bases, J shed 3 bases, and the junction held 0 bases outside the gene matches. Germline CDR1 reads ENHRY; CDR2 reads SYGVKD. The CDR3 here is CAIRGQGYEQYF. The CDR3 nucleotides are TGTGCCATCAGGGGACAGGGCTACGAGCAGTACTTC.

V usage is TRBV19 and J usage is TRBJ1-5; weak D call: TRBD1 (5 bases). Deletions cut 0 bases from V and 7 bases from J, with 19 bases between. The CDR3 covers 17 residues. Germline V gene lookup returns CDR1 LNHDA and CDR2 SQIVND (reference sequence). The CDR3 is CASSIDLTGRVGQPQHF. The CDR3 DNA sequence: TGTGCCAGTAGTATAGACTTGACGGGCAGGGTAGGACAGCCCCAGCATTTT.

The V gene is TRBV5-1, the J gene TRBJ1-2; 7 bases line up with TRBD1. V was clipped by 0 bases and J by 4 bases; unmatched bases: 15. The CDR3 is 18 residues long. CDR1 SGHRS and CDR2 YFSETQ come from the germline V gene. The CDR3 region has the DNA TGCGCCAGCAGCTTGGCCCCCCCTGGACAGGTTAATTCCTATGGCTACACCTTC. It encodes CASSLAPPGQVNSYGYTF.

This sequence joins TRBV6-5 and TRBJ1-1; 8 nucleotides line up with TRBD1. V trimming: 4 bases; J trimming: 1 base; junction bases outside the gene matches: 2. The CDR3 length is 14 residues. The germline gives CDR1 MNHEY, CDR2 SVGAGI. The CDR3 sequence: CASSLGQANTEAFF. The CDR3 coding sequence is TGTGCCAGCAGTTTGGGACAGGCGAACACTGAAGCTTTCTTT.

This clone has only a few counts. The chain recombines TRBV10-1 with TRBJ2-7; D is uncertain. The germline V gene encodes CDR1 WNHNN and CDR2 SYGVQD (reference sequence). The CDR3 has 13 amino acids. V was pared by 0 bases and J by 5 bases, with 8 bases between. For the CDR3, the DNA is TGCGCCAGCAGTGAGTCATTAATCGACGAGCAGTACTTC. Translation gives CASSESLIDEQYF.

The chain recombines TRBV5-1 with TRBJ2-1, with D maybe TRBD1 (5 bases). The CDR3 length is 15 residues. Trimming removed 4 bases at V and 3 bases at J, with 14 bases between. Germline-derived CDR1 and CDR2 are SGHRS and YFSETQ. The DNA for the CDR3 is TGCGCCAGCAGCCCAGAGCCCAGGGACTACAATGAGCAGTTCTTC. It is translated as CASSPEPRDYNEQFF.

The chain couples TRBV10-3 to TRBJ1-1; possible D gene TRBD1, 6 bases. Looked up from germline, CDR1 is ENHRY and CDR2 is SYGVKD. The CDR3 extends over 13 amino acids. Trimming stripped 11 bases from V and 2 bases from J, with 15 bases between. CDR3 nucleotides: TGTGCCGTCCAACAGGGTTTTAACACTGAAGCTTTCTTT. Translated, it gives CAVQQGFNTEAFF.

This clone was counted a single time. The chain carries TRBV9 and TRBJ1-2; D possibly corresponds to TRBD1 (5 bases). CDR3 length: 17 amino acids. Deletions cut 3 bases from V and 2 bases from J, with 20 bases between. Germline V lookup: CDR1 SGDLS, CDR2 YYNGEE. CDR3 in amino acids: CASSARVEVGGNYGYTF. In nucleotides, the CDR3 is TGTGCCAGCAGCGCTCGTGTGGAGGTGGGGGGGAACTATGGCTACACCTTC. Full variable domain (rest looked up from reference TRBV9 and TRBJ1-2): DSGVTQTPKHLITATGQRVTLRCSPRSGDLSVYWYQQSLDQGLQFLIQYYNGEERAKGNILERFSAQQFPDLHSELNLSSLELGDSALYFCASSARVEVGGNYGYTFGSGTRLTVV.